This entry lists 5 T cell receptor beta chains sequenced from one sample in a study of T cells in localized non-small cell lung cancer. The method was immunoSEQ multiplex PCR; TCRdb's version includes in-frame clones alone and lacks a portion of them. In the table there are 25,000 to 30,000 clones, approximately 90% of which are singletons. Sequenced here: peripheral blood, sampled before any cancer treatment. The receptor set was obtained from a female donor at least 60 years old with stage III squamous cell lung carcinoma.

The genes are TRBV1 and TRBJ1-6. TRBV1 is designated a pseudogene. The CDR3 spans 19 residues. This CDR3 is CTSRGLMTREYQYNSPLHF. CDR3 coding DNA: TGCACCAGCAGGGGGTTAATGACCCGTGAGTACCAATATAATTCACCCCTCCACTTT.

The genes are TRBV6-5 and TRBJ2-5; D unresolved. Between the trimmed V and J ends, which lost 7 bases and 4 bases, there was a span of 16 bases. This CDR3 region has 14 residues. Germline-derived CDR1 and CDR2 are MNHEY and SVGAGI. CDR3 sequence reads: CASTPVLRRETQYF. DNA for the CDR3: TGTGCCAGCACCCCGGTCCTCCGCCGAGAGACCCAGTACTTC.

V and J are TRBV7-2 and TRBJ1-2, with 7 bases fitting TRBD1. The junction had 11 bases not matched to a gene; V was cut back by 2 bases and J by 8 bases. The germline V gene has CDR1 SGHTA and CDR2 FQGNSA. The CDR3 is 15 residues long. The CDR3, as DNA: TGTGCCAGCAGCTTAACGCCCAGGGACAGTCAAGGCTACACCTTC. Its translation: CASSLTPRDSQGYTF.

V gene TRBV28 combines with J gene TRBJ1-2; D remains ambiguous. V lost 2 bases and J 5 bases, leaving 6 bases between the germline ends. Germline CDR1 MDHEN, CDR2 SYDVKM. There are 12 residues in the CDR3. The CDR3 protein is CASSLRAYGYTF. The CDR3 DNA is TGTGCCAGCAGTTTAAGGGCGTATGGCTACACCTTC.

The chain couples TRBV11-1 to TRBJ2-1; 12 bases map to TRBD2. Trimming cost V 5 bases and J 9 bases; bases outside gene matches: 8. This CDR3 has 15 residues. From germline, CDR1 is SGHAT and CDR2 FQDESV (reference sequence). CDR3 sequence reads: CASSVSSGRVTEQFF. The CDR3 DNA reads as TGTGCCAGCAGCGTCTCTAGCGGGAGGGTTACTGAGCAGTTCTTC.